Listed below are T cell receptor beta chains from one sample, sequenced in a study of blood T cells in healthy people across ages. In TCRdb, the 5' RACE reads were re-called with MiXCR into one record per CDR3 protein. The repertoire holds over 1.5 million distinct CDR3 sequences, with roughly 50% as singletons. The sequenced sample was blood. These receptors all stem from a woman in her forties in good health. Both conserved end residues are trimmed from each CDR3.

v_gene: TRBV20-1
CDR3aa: SASPLAGLTQAQY

v_gene: TRBV4-3
CDR3aa: ASSQGVAGGPSTDTQY

v_gene: TRBV12-3/TRBV12-4
CDR3aa: ASSTGGTGANVLT

v_gene: TRBV4-3
CDR3aa: ASSQDLGDSSTDTQY

v_gene: TRBV7-2
CDR3aa: ASSLARKGDPQH

v_gene: TRBV29-1
CDR3aa: SVGGLADTDTQY

v_gene: TRBV9
CDR3aa: ASSASDRVRTYGYT

v_gene: TRBV9
CDR3aa: ASSLRDAGEQY

v_gene: TRBV4-2
CDR3aa: ASTPRARASYNEQF

v_gene: TRBV6-5
CDR3aa: ASSSQVSTNYGYT

v_gene: TRBV7-2
CDR3aa: ASSLDKQETQY

v_gene: TRBV10-3
CDR3aa: AISEPTGMSEQY

v_gene: TRBV20-1
CDR3aa: SARLAATDTQY

v_gene: TRBV7-2
CDR3aa: ASSFDASSYGYT

v_gene: TRBV6-5
CDR3aa: ASSTAGGPGETQY

v_gene: TRBV13
CDR3aa: ASEPPEGGSTDTQY

v_gene: TRBV6-6
CDR3aa: ASSYGVIAYEQY

v_gene: TRBV5-5
CDR3aa: ASSPQTYEQY

v_gene: TRBV3-1
CDR3aa: ASSTRTLTDTQY

v_gene: TRBV4-2
CDR3aa: ASSQGSSGYNEQF

v_gene: TRBV20-1
CDR3aa: STRTGLGGAAQETQY

v_gene: TRBV4-2
CDR3aa: ASSQDGPYEQY

v_gene: TRBV4-1
CDR3aa: ASSQESRLIGGKQETQY

v_gene: TRBV7-2
CDR3aa: ASSPYKGGNEQF

v_gene: TRBV20-1
CDR3aa: SAYRTSGGAADTQY

v_gene: TRBV27
CDR3aa: ASSPRDRGGETQY

v_gene: TRBV20-1
CDR3aa: SARDPQQATDTQY

v_gene: TRBV20-1
CDR3aa: SAEVEGAGRGYT

v_gene: TRBV5-1
CDR3aa: ASSLVEGGSGEQY

v_gene: TRBV12-3/TRBV12-4
CDR3aa: ASSFNSQPQH

v_gene: TRBV4-1
CDR3aa: ASSQVPGGVNTEAF

v_gene: TRBV13
CDR3aa: ASSSTRGSGETQY

v_gene: TRBV28
CDR3aa: ASMGQIIAKNIQY

v_gene: TRBV27
CDR3aa: ASSLFGQGDRTEAF

v_gene: TRBV11-2
CDR3aa: ASSLETGSGSKNIQY

v_gene: TRBV7-9
CDR3aa: ASSLVRGPVTDTQY

v_gene: TRBV12-3/TRBV12-4
CDR3aa: ASSLALSDRLIEQY

v_gene: TRBV20-1
CDR3aa: SACPPQGFNYGYT

v_gene: TRBV20-1
CDR3aa: SATGSGGVVETQY

v_gene: TRBV6-6
CDR3aa: ASKDAATYEQY

v_gene: TRBV3-1
CDR3aa: ASSQDPSGQETQY

v_gene: TRBV11-2
CDR3aa: ASSLSSGGLGYEQY

v_gene: TRBV6-5
CDR3aa: ASSETGHYGYT

v_gene: TRBV27
CDR3aa: ASSFGGINQPQH

v_gene: TRBV12-3/TRBV12-4
CDR3aa: ASSKHSKPYEQY

v_gene: TRBV20-1
CDR3aa: SASIPGRIETQY

v_gene: TRBV6-6
CDR3aa: ASSNRGGFYEQY

v_gene: TRBV5-5
CDR3aa: ASSTGQGGYGYT

v_gene: TRBV6-1
CDR3aa: ASSEGSRGIGDTQY

v_gene: TRBV28
CDR3aa: ASSSDRVVQETQY

v_gene: TRBV7-2
CDR3aa: ASSLVGPGSSSYNEQF

v_gene: TRBV28
CDR3aa: ASSLSEGVLDQPQH

v_gene: TRBV3-1
CDR3aa: ASSQGVQGYEQY